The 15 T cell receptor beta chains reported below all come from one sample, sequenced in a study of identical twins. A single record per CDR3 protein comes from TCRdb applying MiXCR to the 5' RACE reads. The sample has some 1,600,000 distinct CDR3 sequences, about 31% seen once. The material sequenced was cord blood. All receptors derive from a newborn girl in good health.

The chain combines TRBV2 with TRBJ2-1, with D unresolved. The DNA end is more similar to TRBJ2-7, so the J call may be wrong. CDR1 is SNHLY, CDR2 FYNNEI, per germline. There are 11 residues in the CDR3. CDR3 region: CASNVYNEQYF. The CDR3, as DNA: TGTGCCAGCAACGTTTACAATGAGCAGTACTTC.

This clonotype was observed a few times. CDR3 DNA: TGTGCCAGCAGTTCTACTCAGCGGGGACAATGGGAGACCCAGTACTTC. This translates into CASSSTQRGQWETQYF. V gene TRBV27 combines with J gene TRBJ2-5; perhaps TRBD2 as D (7 bases). Germline V gene sequence: CDR1 MNHEY, CDR2 SMNVEV (reference sequence). The CDR3 is made up of 16 amino acids. With 4 bases removed from V and 5 bases from J, the gap between germline ends came to 20 bases.

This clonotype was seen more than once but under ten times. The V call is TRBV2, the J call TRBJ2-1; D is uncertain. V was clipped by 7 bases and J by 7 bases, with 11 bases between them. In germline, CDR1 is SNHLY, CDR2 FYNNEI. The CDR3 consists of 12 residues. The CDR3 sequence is CASTGLTNEQFF. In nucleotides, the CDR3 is TGTGCCAGCACAGGCCTAACTAATGAGCAGTTCTTC.

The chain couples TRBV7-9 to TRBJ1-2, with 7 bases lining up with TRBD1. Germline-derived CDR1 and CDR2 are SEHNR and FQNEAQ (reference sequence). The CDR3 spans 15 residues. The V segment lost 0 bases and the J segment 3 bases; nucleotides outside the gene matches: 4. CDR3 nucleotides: TGTGCCAGCAGCTTAGCGGCCGGGACAGACTATGGCTACACCTTC. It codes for CASSLAAGTDYGYTF.

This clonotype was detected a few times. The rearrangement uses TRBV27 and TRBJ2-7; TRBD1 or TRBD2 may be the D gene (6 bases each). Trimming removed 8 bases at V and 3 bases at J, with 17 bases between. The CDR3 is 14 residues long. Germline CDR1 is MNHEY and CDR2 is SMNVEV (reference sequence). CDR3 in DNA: TGTGCCAGCGGCTTTTGGGGGGCCCACTACGAGCAGTACTTC. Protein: CASGFWGAHYEQYF.

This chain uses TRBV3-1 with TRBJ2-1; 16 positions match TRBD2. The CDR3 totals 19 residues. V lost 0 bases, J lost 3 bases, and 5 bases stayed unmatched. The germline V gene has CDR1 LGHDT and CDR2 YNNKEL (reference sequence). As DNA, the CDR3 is TGTGCCAGCAGCCAAGATAGGGGACTAGCGGGAGGGCACTACAATGAGCAGTTCTTC. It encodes CASSQDRGLAGGHYNEQFF.

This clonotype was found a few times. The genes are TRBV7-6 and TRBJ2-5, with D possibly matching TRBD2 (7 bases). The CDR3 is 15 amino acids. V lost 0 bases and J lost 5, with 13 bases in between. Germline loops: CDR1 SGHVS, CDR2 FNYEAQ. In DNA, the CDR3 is TGTGCCAGCAGCTTAGCCGGCGGGGGCGGGGAGACCCAGTACTTC. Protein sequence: CASSLAGGGGETQYF.

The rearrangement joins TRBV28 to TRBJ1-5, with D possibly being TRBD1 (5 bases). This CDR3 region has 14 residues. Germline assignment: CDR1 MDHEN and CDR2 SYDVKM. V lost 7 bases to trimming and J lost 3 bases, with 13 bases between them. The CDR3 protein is CASTETDHNQPQHF. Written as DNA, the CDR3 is TGTGCCAGCACCGAGACAGATCACAATCAGCCCCAGCATTTT. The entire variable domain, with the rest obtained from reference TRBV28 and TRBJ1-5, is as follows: DVKVTQSSRYLVKRTGEKVFLECVQDMDHENMFWYRQDPGLGLRLIYFSYDVKMKEKGDIPEGYSVSREKKERFSLILESASTNQTSMYLCASTETDHNQPQHFGDGTRLSIL.

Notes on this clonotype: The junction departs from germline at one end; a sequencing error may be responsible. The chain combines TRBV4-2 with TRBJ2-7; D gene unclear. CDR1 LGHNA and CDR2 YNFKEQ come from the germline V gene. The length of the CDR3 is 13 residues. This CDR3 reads CAGSQAGAYEQYF. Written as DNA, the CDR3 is TGTGCCGGCAGCCAGGCAGGAGCCTACGAGCAGTACTTC.

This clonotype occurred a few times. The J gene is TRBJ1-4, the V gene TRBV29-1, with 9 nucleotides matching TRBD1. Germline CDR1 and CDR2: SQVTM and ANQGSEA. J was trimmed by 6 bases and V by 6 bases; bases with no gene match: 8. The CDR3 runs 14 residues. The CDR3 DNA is TGCAGCGTCGCCCCGGGACAGGGCTATGAAAAACTGTTTTTT. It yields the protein CSVAPGQGYEKLFF.

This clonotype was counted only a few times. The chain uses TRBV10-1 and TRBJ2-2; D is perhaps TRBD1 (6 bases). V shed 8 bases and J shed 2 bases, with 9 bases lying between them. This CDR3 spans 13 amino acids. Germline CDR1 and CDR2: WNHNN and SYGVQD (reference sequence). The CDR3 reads CASEGQNTGELFF. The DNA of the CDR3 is TGCGCCAGCGAGGGACAAAACACCGGGGAGCTGTTTTTT.

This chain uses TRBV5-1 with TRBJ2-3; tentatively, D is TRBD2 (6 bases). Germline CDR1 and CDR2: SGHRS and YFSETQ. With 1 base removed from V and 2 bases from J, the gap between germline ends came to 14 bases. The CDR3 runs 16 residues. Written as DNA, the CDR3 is TGCGCCAGCAGCTTGAGGGGCGGGGCAAACACAGATACGCAGTATTTT. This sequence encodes CASSLRGGANTDTQYF.

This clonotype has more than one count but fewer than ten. The CDR3 bases are TGCGCCAGCAGCTTAACGCCGGGGGCGGCCGGCTACACCTTC. As protein: CASSLTPGAAGYTF. J is TRBJ1-2 and V is TRBV5-1, with D perhaps TRBD1 (6 bases). V lost 2 bases and J 8 bases, leaving 16 bases between the germline ends. This CDR3 has 14 residues. Looked up from germline, CDR1 is SGHRS and CDR2 is YFSETQ.

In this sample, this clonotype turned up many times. CDR3 sequence: CASSQARREGIEQFF. The CDR3 DNA reads TGTGCCAGCAGCCAAGCTAGAAGGGAGGGTATTGAGCAGTTCTTC. This chain links TRBV3-1 with TRBJ2-1; 7 bases fit TRBD2. The CDR3 runs 15 residues. The germline V gene has CDR1 LGHDT and CDR2 YNNKEL (reference sequence). Trimming took 1 base from V and 9 from J; bases not matched to a gene: 9.

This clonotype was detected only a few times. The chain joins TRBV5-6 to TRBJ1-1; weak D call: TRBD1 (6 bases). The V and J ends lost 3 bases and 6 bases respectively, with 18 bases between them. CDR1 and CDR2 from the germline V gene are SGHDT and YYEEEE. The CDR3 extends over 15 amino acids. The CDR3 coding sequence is TGTGCCAGCAGCTGGGGACATACCCTAAGGGCTGAAGCTTTCTTT. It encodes CASSWGHTLRAEAFF.